The 25 T cell receptor beta chains in this list originate from one sample, sequenced in a study of technical replicates of blood from several donors. The table came from immunoSEQ multiplex PCR; TCRdb's copy has only in-frame clones and leaves some out. Found here are approximately 75,000 clones, 81% of them singletons; the top ten hold roughly 4%. The sample taken for sequencing was PBMCs. The receptors originated from a human donor in good health. Some clones in this sample may be carry-over from other donors' samples.

The chain has TRBV30 and TRBJ1-1; possibly TRBD1 for D (5 bases). This CDR3 contains 13 residues. Germline-derived CDR1 and CDR2 are GTSNPN and SVGIG (reference sequence). Trimming left V 2 bases short and J 6 bases short, with 13 bases between. For the CDR3, the DNA is TGTGCCTGGAGTTTTCTCAGGGCCTCTGAAGCTTTCTTT. It encodes CAWSFLRASEAFF.

The chain recombines TRBV19 with TRBJ2-7; D is possibly TRBD2 (5 bases). V lost 4 bases and J lost 3, with 16 bases in between. CDR1 and CDR2 (germline): LNHDA, SQIVND (reference sequence). There are 15 residues in the CDR3. The CDR3 reads CASSSRRSEYYEQYF. For the CDR3, the DNA is TGTGCCAGTAGTAGCCGCCGTAGCGAGTACTACGAGCAGTACTTC.

The chain recombines TRBV6-1 with TRBJ1-1; unclear D gene. The CDR3 totals 13 residues. From germline, CDR1 is MNHNS and CDR2 SASEGT. V lost 7 bases, J lost 4 bases, and 13 bases lay in between. CDR3 in amino acids: CASTHDEGTEAFF. The CDR3 DNA reads TGTGCCAGCACCCATGATGAGGGCACTGAAGCTTTCTTT.

The chain combines TRBV7-2 with TRBJ1-3, with 7 bases lining up with TRBD1. Germline values: CDR1 SGHTA, CDR2 FQGNSA. V was pared by 5 bases and J by 7 bases, with 8 bases of the junction left unmatched. The CDR3 is 14 residues long. Here the CDR3 reads CASSLGQRANTIYF. The CDR3 DNA reads as TGTGCCAGCAGCCTGGGACAGCGAGCTAACACCATATATTTT.

The V call is TRBV5-1, the J call TRBJ1-2; TRBD1 is a possible D gene (5 bases). Per germline, CDR1 SGHRS and CDR2 YFSETQ. The CDR3 length is 14 residues. The V end lost 3 bases, the J end lost 2 bases, and 11 bases lay between the germline ends. The CDR3 DNA is TGCGCCAGCAGCTCTGACAGACCGAACTATGGCTACACCTTC. Translation: CASSSDRPNYGYTF.

The chain is built from TRBV4-3 and TRBJ2-1, with 7 positions matching TRBD1. The CDR3 sequence is 15 residues long. Germline CDR1 and CDR2: LGHNA and YSLEER. The trim removed 4 bases at V and 3 bases at J, leaving 6 bases unmatched. CDR3 in amino acids: CASSPDRVGYNEQFF. The CDR3 DNA reads as TGCGCCAGCAGCCCCGACAGGGTCGGCTACAATGAGCAGTTCTTC.

The count of this clone is one. V is TRBV4-3 and J is TRBJ2-3; TRBD2 matches at 8 bases. The CDR3 extends over 16 amino acids. V lost 0 bases, J lost 6 bases, and 8 bases stayed unmatched. Germline CDR1 and CDR2: LGHNA and YSLEER. CDR3 sequence: CASSQDIQRGLDTQYF. DNA of the CDR3: TGCGCCAGCAGCCAAGATATCCAGCGGGGGTTGGATACGCAGTATTTT.

The chain uses TRBV18 and TRBJ2-2, with D perhaps matching TRBD1 (5 bases). Trimming left V 4 bases short and J 4 bases short, with 10 bases between. In germline, CDR1 is KGHSH, CDR2 LQKENI. The CDR3 is 14 amino acids. DNA of the CDR3: TGTGCCAGCTCACAAACGACAGTCACCGGGGAGCTGTTTTTT. This translates into CASSQTTVTGELFF.

The chain joins TRBV6-6 to TRBJ1-5; D is perhaps TRBD1 (6 bases). V was trimmed by 6 bases and J by 1 base, leaving 16 bases between them. The CDR3 runs 16 residues. Germline V gene sequence: CDR1 MNHNY, CDR2 SVGAGI (reference sequence). The CDR3 region has the DNA TGTGCCAGCAGATCCGGGACATGGGGCAGCAATCAGCCCCAGCATTTT. It yields the protein CASRSGTWGSNQPQHF.

The chain has TRBV7-8 and TRBJ1-5; 9 bases map to TRBD1. The V gene end was trimmed by 5 bases and the J gene end by 2 bases; junction bases not matched to a gene: 10. The germline V gene has CDR1 SGHVS and CDR2 FQNEAQ. This CDR3 region has 17 residues. Here the CDR3 reads CASSPNPGQGRNQPQHF. The DNA for the CDR3 is TGTGCCAGCAGCCCCAACCCGGGACAGGGTCGCAATCAGCCCCAGCATTTT.

This chain joins TRBV29-1 and TRBJ2-1; TRBD1 might be the D (5 bases). V lost 3 bases to trimming and J lost 6 bases, with 6 bases between them. CDR3 length equals 11 residues. Germline V lookup: CDR1 SQVTM, CDR2 ANQGSEA. The CDR3 reads CSVDQGNEQFF. DNA of the CDR3: TGCAGCGTTGATCAGGGCAATGAGCAGTTCTTC.

V usage is TRBV7-3 and J usage is TRBJ2-6; 7 bases agree with TRBD1. The CDR3 is made up of 20 amino acids. The V gene's germline CDR1 is SGHTA and CDR2 FQGTGA. V was clipped by 0 bases and J by 0 bases; unmatched bases: 11. In DNA form, the CDR3 reads TGTGCCAGCAGCTTAACGTTGGGGACAGCCGATCTCTCTGGGGCCAACGTCCTGACTTTC. Amino acid sequence: CASSLTLGTADLSGANVLTF.

The CDR3: CASSRGQGVGGYTF. The DNA for the CDR3 is TGCGCCAGCAGCCGGGGACAGGGTGTGGGCGGCTACACCTTC. The genes are TRBV4-3 and TRBJ1-2, with 9 bases lining up with TRBD1. The junction had 8 bases not matched to a gene; V was cut back by 4 bases and J by 8 bases. The CDR3 length is 14 residues. The germline gives CDR1 LGHNA, CDR2 YSLEER.

The chain couples TRBV9 to TRBJ2-7; D possibly corresponds to TRBD2 (6 bases). This CDR3 contains 17 residues. V lost 1 base to trimming and J lost 3 bases, with 20 bases between them. Germline loops: CDR1 SGDLS, CDR2 YYNGEE. The CDR3 sequence: CASSVSGPGAPLYEQYF. The CDR3, as DNA: TGTGCCAGCAGCGTAAGCGGCCCGGGAGCACCACTCTACGAGCAGTACTTC.

The chain employs TRBV5-6 and TRBJ2-7; possible D gene TRBD2, 6 bases. The V and J ends lost 4 bases and 1 base respectively, with 15 bases between them. CDR1 is SGHDT and CDR2 is YYEEEE in the germline V gene. The CDR3 consists of 15 residues. DNA of the CDR3: TGTGCCAGCAGCCTGCTCGGGACTGAGTCCTACGAGCAGTACTTC. Protein product: CASSLLGTESYEQYF.

This clone was recorded a few times. CDR3 DNA sequence: TGTGCCAGCAGATGGACAGCCTCCGCGCGGCCCCAGCATTTT. Translated, it gives CASRWTASARPQHF. The rearrangement links TRBV2 to TRBJ1-5, with a weak D call TRBD1 (6 bases). CDR3 size: 14 residues. The V end was cut by 6 bases, the J end by 9 bases, with 18 bases between. Germline CDR1 is SNHLY and CDR2 is FYNNEI.

This clone came up once. This chain connects TRBV7-2 to TRBJ2-1; tentatively, D is TRBD1 (6 bases). In germline, CDR1 is SGHTA, CDR2 FQGNSA. V was shortened by 2 bases and J by 2 bases, with 7 bases between the two germline ends. This CDR3 region has 14 residues. The CDR3, as DNA: TGTGCCAGCAGCTTACCAGGGGCCTACAATGAGCAGTTCTTC. This encodes CASSLPGAYNEQFF.

This chain uses TRBV7-2 with TRBJ2-7, with TRBD2 matching over 9 bases. The germline V gene encodes CDR1 SGHTA and CDR2 FQGNSA. The CDR3 is made up of 18 amino acids. Trimming took 4 bases from V and 3 from J; bases not matched to a gene: 16. In DNA, the CDR3 is TGTGCCAGCAGCTCAGACCCCGACTTAGCGGGGGCCATCTACGAGCAGTACTTC. Translation gives CASSSDPDLAGAIYEQYF.

The table lists this clone with a count of one. The chain recombines TRBV27 with TRBJ2-1; 7 bases align to TRBD2. CDR1 MNHEY and CDR2 SMNVEV come from the germline V gene (reference sequence). J gave up 12 bases and V 7 bases, and 15 bases lay outside the gene matches. This CDR3 is 14 amino acids long. The CDR3 sequence is CASNPRGLSGGQFF. The CDR3 nucleotides are TGTGCCAGCAACCCCCGGGGACTATCGGGTGGGCAGTTCTTC.

Only one count was recorded for this clone. The V gene is TRBV5-1, the J gene TRBJ2-2; 11 bases line up with TRBD2. V shed 4 bases and J 4 bases; nucleotides not matched to a gene: 6. The CDR3 sequence is 16 residues long. Germline assignment: CDR1 SGHRS and CDR2 YFSETQ. The CDR3 region has the DNA TGCGCCAGCAGCGAAACTAGCGGGAGAGGCACCGGGGAGCTGTTTTTT. This translates into CASSETSGRGTGELFF.

The CDR3, as DNA: TGCAGCGTTGAAGGGCAAAACACTGAAGCTTTCTTT. Amino acid sequence: CSVEGQNTEAFF. The chain recombines TRBV29-1 with TRBJ1-1; D ambiguous. Germline V gene data show CDR1 as SQVTM and CDR2 as ANQGSEA. V lost 1 base to trimming and J lost 2 bases, with 5 bases between them. CDR3 length: 12 residues.

The V and J genes are TRBV6-5 and TRBJ1-3; D may be TRBD1 (5 bases). V was clipped by 5 bases and J by 14 bases, with 19 bases between them. Germline V gives CDR1 MNHEY, CDR2 SVGAGI. The CDR3 spans 13 residues. CDR3 residues: CASSRGGKTKLYF. In DNA, the CDR3 is TGTGCCAGCAGTCGCGGGGGTAAAACCAAACTATATTTT.

This clone was detected only a few times. The chain carries TRBV29-1 and TRBJ1-2, with 7 nucleotides matching TRBD1. The V segment lost 7 bases and the J segment 6 bases; nucleotides outside the gene matches: 5. The CDR3 is 11 amino acids. The germline gives CDR1 SQVTM, CDR2 ANQGSEA. The CDR3 region has the DNA TGCAGCGGAGGGGGCCCCCATGGCTACACCTTC. Amino acid sequence: CSGGGPHGYTF.

The CDR3 reads CASSLGADQETQYF. The CDR3 DNA is TGTGCCAGCAGCTTAGGGGCAGACCAAGAGACCCAGTACTTC. The chain uses TRBV7-2 and TRBJ2-5, with D hard to call. The CDR3 totals 14 residues. Trimming removed 1 base at V and 0 bases at J, with 6 bases between. The germline gives CDR1 SGHTA, CDR2 FQGNSA.

The rearrangement joins TRBV7-9 to TRBJ1-2; D is perhaps TRBD1 (6 bases). The CDR3 runs to 13 residues. Germline V gene data show CDR1 as SEHNR and CDR2 as FQNEAQ (reference sequence). Trimming removed 3 bases at V and 3 bases at J, with 8 bases between. In DNA, the CDR3 is TGTGCCAGCAGCTTCGGGGGGCACTATGGCTACACCTTC. Its translation is CASSFGGHYGYTF.